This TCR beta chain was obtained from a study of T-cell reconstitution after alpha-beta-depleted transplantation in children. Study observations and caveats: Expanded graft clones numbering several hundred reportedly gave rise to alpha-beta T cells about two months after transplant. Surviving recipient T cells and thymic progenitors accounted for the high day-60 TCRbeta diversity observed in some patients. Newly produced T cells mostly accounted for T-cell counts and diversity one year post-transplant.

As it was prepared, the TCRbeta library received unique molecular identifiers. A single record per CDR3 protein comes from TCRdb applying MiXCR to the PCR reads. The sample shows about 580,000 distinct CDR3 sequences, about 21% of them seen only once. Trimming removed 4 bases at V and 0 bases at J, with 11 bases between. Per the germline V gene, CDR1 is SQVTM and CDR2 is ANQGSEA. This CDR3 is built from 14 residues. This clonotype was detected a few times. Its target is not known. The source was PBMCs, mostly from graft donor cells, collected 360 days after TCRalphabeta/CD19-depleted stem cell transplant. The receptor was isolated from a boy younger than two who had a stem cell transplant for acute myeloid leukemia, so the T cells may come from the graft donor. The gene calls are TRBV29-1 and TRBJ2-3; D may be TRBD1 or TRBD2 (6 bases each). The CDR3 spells CSVVGGRSTDTQYF. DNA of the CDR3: TGCAGCGTTGTAGGGGGGAGAAGCACAGATACGCAGTATTTT.